The sequence of this T cell receptor (beta chain) was determined in a study of blood T cell repertoires in COVID-19. The wider study: Sources were T cells, B-cell-depleted T cells, or PBMCs; the material itself was cDNA or gDNA.

Everyone who took part was 18 to 89 years old, and they came from fewer than 25 US areas. This clone was observed a few times. This CDR3 has 13 residues. Germline assignment: CDR1 MDHEN and CDR2 SYDVKM. V was cut by 6 bases and J by 3 bases, with 11 bases left in between. Original processing notes: By means of reference gene primer amplification, nucleated cell counts were estimated. The method was immunoSEQ multiplex PCR; TCRdb's version includes in-frame clones alone and lacks a portion of them. D and trimming come from the DNA, and the V and J calls and clone size come from that table. Among over 140,000 clones, about 75% were seen once, and the ten largest hold 2.5% to 3%.

This receptor was identified in a woman aged 45-65 years who had recovered from COVID-19. Input material: PBMCs or T cells enriched from blood (not recorded which). The chain combines TRBV28 with TRBJ1-1; weak D call: TRBD1 (6 bases). CDR3 nucleotides: TGTGCCAGCAGAAGGCCAGGGGACACTGAAGCTTTCTTT. Translated, it gives CASRRPGDTEAFF.